Each of the 20 T cell receptor beta chains below was sequenced from the same sample in a study of T cells in Graves' hyperthyroidism and ophthalmopathy. TCR beta CDR3 regions were amplified from RNA. A first-round RT-PCR of the TCR CDR3 used the HTBI primer set. TCRdb processed the multiplex PCR reads anew with MiXCR; each CDR3 protein has one entry. The sample comprises 600,000 or so distinct CDR3 sequences, roughly 46% of which are singletons, and 8.2% rests with the top ten. What was sequenced was peripheral blood or thyroid tissue (not recorded which). The receptors originated from a woman aged 18 to 35 with Graves' hyperthyroidism.

This clonotype was counted many times. V gene TRBV2 combines with J gene TRBJ1-5; D gene ambiguous. This CDR3 has 14 residues. Trimming stripped 6 bases from V and 2 bases from J, with 11 bases between. The germline V gene has CDR1 SNHLY and CDR2 FYNNEI. The CDR3 loop reads CASSDSTGNQPQHF. DNA for the CDR3: TGTGCCAGCAGCGATAGTACGGGCAATCAGCCCCAGCATTTT.

The chain employs TRBV10-3 and TRBJ2-7, with 12 bases matching TRBD2. Trimming removed 10 bases from V and 5 bases from J; junction bases left unmatched: 3. Germline CDR1 is ENHRY and CDR2 is SYGVKD. CDR3 size: 12 residues. CDR3 region: CASGLAGNEQYF. CDR3 in DNA: TGTGCCAGCGGACTAGCGGGAAACGAGCAGTACTTC.

About this clonotype: A read error may be the cause here, since a much bigger clone is one base away. The chain is built from TRBV7-3 and TRBJ2-7; 11 positions match TRBD1. The CDR3 runs 13 residues. The germline gives CDR1 SGHTA, CDR2 FQGTGA. Trimming took 8 bases from V and 3 from J; bases not matched to a gene: 3. In nucleotides, the CDR3 is TGTGCCAGCGCCGGGACAGGGGGCTACGAGCAGTACTTC. It is translated as CASAGTGGYEQYF.

A few counts support this clonotype. One end of the junction fails to match germline, which may point to a read error. The chain couples TRBV7-2 to TRBJ2-7; 9 bases match TRBD2. Germline V gene lookup returns CDR1 SGHTA and CDR2 FQGNSA. The CDR3 sequence is 15 residues long. The CDR3 nucleotides read TGCGCCAGCAGCCAAGAAGGTAGCGGGAGTACCGAGCAGTACTTC. Encoded protein: CASSQEGSGSTEQYF.

This clonotype has a handful of counts. J is TRBJ1-4 and V is TRBV2, with a weak D call TRBD1 (6 bases). V shed 5 bases and J shed 7 bases, with 20 bases lying between them. The CDR3 loop spans 16 amino acids. CDR1 is SNHLY, CDR2 FYNNEI, per germline. The CDR3 spells CASSYSYRVGIEKLFF. CDR3 DNA sequence: TGTGCCAGCAGTTACTCCTACAGGGTGGGAATTGAAAAACTGTTTTTT.

Only one count was recorded for this clonotype. This chain connects TRBV7-6 to TRBJ2-5, with TRBD2 as a possible D gene (5 bases). The germline V gene encodes CDR1 SGHVS and CDR2 FNYEAQ. There are 13 residues in the CDR3. The V end was cut by 11 bases, the J end by 4 bases, with 17 bases between. The CDR3 sequence is CAWSLDRGETQYF. The CDR3, as DNA: TGTGCCTGGAGTCTAGATCGGGGAGAGACCCAGTACTTC.

The genes are TRBV12-5 and TRBJ2-3, with 12 bases fitting TRBD2. There are 15 residues in the CDR3. CDR1 and CDR2 (germline): LGHNT, FRNRAP. The CDR3 DNA sequence: TGTGCCAGCACCGTAAGGACTAGCGGGGCAGATACGCAGTATTTT. Translating gives CASTVRTSGADTQYF. The whole variable domain, remainder taken from reference TRBV12-5 and TRBJ2-3, is DARVTQTPRHKVTEMGQEVTMRCQPILGHNTVFWYRQTMMQGLELLAYFRNRAPLDDSGMPKDRFSAEMPDATLATLKIQPSEPRDSAVYFCASTVRTSGADTQYFGPGTRLTVL.

Regarding this clonotype: One end of the junction varies from germline; a read error may be responsible. The chain links TRBV7-9 to TRBJ1-1, with D tentatively TRBD1 (5 bases). There are 12 residues in the CDR3. From germline, CDR1 is SEHNR and CDR2 FQNEAQ (reference sequence). The CDR3 spells CAGSLGGSEAFF. Written as DNA, the CDR3 is TGTGCCGGCAGCTTGGGGGGGAGTGAAGCTTTCTTT.

This clonotype came up many times. The CDR3 DNA reads TGTGCCAGCGGGAGGACCGCTTCGGGATACGAGCAGTACTTC. Amino acid sequence: CASGRTASGYEQYF. The chain uses TRBV7-2 and TRBJ2-7; a weak D match, TRBD2 (6 bases). Between the trimmed V and J ends, which lost 8 bases and 4 bases, there was a span of 18 bases. CDR1 is SGHTA, CDR2 FQGNSA, per germline. The CDR3 spans 14 residues.

This clonotype was counted ten times or more. The chain is built from TRBV7-2 and TRBJ1-2, with a possible D match to TRBD1 (6 bases). CDR3 length: 13 residues. CDR1 SGHTA and CDR2 FQGNSA come from the germline V gene. V lost 5 bases and J lost 5, with 12 bases in between. CDR3 bases: TGTGCCAGCAGCCGAATGAGGGGGTATGGCTACACCTTC. This sequence encodes CASSRMRGYGYTF.

This clonotype was counted at least ten times. The chain carries TRBV2 and TRBJ1-2; weak D call: TRBD1 (6 bases). Germline V lookup: CDR1 SNHLY, CDR2 FYNNEI. V lost 6 bases to trimming and J lost 4 bases, with 12 bases between them. The length of the CDR3 is 13 residues. CDR3 in amino acids: CASSGGGVYGYTF. CDR3 coding DNA: TGTGCCAGCAGCGGAGGGGGGGTCTATGGCTACACCTTC.

V gene TRBV7-2 combines with J gene TRBJ2-7; 9 positions agree with TRBD2. This CDR3 spans 14 amino acids. The germline CDR1 and CDR2 sequences are SGHTA and FQGNSA. V gave up 3 bases and J gave up 4 bases; unmatched junction bases: 4. CDR3 loop: CASSLEGLAYEQYF. In DNA form, the CDR3 reads TGTGCCAGCAGCTTGGAGGGACTAGCTTACGAGCAGTACTTC.

This clonotype was seen more than once but under ten times. The rearrangement uses TRBV6-5 and TRBJ2-7, with TRBD2 matching over 9 bases. V dropped 1 base and J dropped 4; count of bases not matched to a gene: 5. CDR1 MNHEY and CDR2 SVGAGI come from the germline V gene. CDR3 length equals 15 residues. The chain's CDR3 is CASSYLNGLAYEQYF. In DNA form, the CDR3 reads TGTGCCAGCAGTTACTTGAATGGACTAGCGTACGAGCAGTACTTC.

This clonotype came up many times. This sequence joins TRBV24-1 and TRBJ1-5, with a possible D match to TRBD1 (5 bases). Between the trimmed V and J ends, which lost 4 bases and 4 bases, there was a span of 10 bases. The CDR3 totals 14 residues. The germline gives CDR1 KGHDR, CDR2 SFDVKD. The CDR3 loop is CATSEPYRNQPQHF. CDR3 bases: TGTGCCACCAGTGAGCCATACAGGAATCAGCCCCAGCATTTT.

This chain joins TRBV2 and TRBJ1-6; no firm D call. Trimming shortened V by 8 bases and J by 8 bases, and 19 bases separated the two germline ends. Looked up from germline, CDR1 is SNHLY and CDR2 is FYNNEI. The CDR3 covers 15 residues. The CDR3 region has the DNA TGTGCCAGCGGCACGCTCCCCGGTTTCTATTCACCCCTCCACTTT. Translated, it gives CASGTLPGFYSPLHF.

The sample holds a few counts of this clonotype. V and J are TRBV10-3 and TRBJ1-2, with D possibly TRBD1 on 6 matching bases. Germline values: CDR1 ENHRY, CDR2 SYGVKD. The CDR3 sequence is 14 residues long. V was shortened by 7 bases and J by 7 bases, with 19 bases between the two germline ends. The CDR3 spells CAITRGGRKGGYTF. In nucleotides, the CDR3 is TGTGCCATCACCCGAGGGGGGAGGAAAGGTGGCTACACCTTC.

J is TRBJ2-3 and V is TRBV29-1; 7 bases match TRBD1. The V gene end was trimmed by 5 bases and the J gene end by 3 bases; junction bases not matched to a gene: 5. Germline V gene data show CDR1 as SQVTM and CDR2 as ANQGSEA. The CDR3 covers 13 residues. CDR3 loop: CSVMTGPTDTQYF. In nucleotides, the CDR3 is TGCAGCGTTATGACAGGGCCGACAGATACGCAGTATTTT.

This sequence joins TRBV7-3 and TRBJ2-1; the match to TRBD1 covers 7 bases. Looked up from germline, CDR1 is SGHTA and CDR2 is FQGTGA. J lost 10 bases, V lost 5 bases, and 8 bases had no gene match. CDR3 length equals 13 residues. CDR3: CASSMTGSEEQFF. The CDR3 region has the DNA TGTGCCAGCAGCATGACAGGGAGTGAGGAGCAGTTCTTC. Using reference TRBV7-3 and TRBJ2-1 for the parts outside the CDR3, the full variable domain is GAGVSQTPSNKVTEKGKYVELRCDPISGHTALYWYRQSLGQGPEFLIYFQGTGAADDSGLPNDRFFAVRPEGSVSTLKIQRTERGDSAVYLCASSMTGSEEQFFGPGTRLTVL.

The gene calls are TRBV6-1 and TRBJ1-5, with 12 bases identical to TRBD1. The CDR3 sequence is 16 residues long. Germline V gene lookup returns CDR1 MNHNS and CDR2 SASEGT. With 6 bases clipped from V and 5 bases from J, the junction kept 8 bases outside the gene matches. Here the CDR3 DNA reads TGTGCCAGCAGCGACCGGGACAGGGGGCGATATCAGCCCCAGCATTTT. Its protein product is CASSDRDRGRYQPQHF.

The chain carries TRBV21-1 and TRBJ2-3; the D call in the table, TRBD1, was not verified against the DNA. TRBV21-1 represents a pseudogene. The CDR3 spans 15 residues. The CDR3 bases are TGTGCCAGCAGCCAAGAGGACAGGGACGCAGATACGCAGTATTTT. This gives the protein CASSQEDRDADTQYF.